The 13 T cell receptor beta chains listed next were all sequenced from one sample in a study of blood T cell repertoires in COVID-19. Data came from immunoSEQ multiplex PCR; TCRdb stores just in-frame clones and leaves some out. Among about 110,000 clones listed, roughly four fifths were seen once. Sequencing was done on a sample of peripheral blood. These TCRs come from a man of 80 years or more with COVID-19, enrolled during active disease.

In its sample, this clone was seen a few times. The chain is built from TRBV28 and TRBJ1-5; 7 nucleotides agree with TRBD1. Germline V gene data show CDR1 as MDHEN and CDR2 as SYDVKM. J lost 2 bases, V lost 7 bases, and 5 bases had no gene match. This CDR3 region has 14 residues. This chain's CDR3 is CASIDDRGNQPQHF. For the CDR3, the DNA is TGTGCCAGCATCGACGACAGGGGCAATCAGCCCCAGCATTTT.

The chain joins TRBV6-5 to TRBJ2-7; 7 positions match TRBD1. V was clipped by 6 bases and J by 2 bases; unmatched bases: 7. The CDR3 contains 14 residues. The germline gives CDR1 MNHEY, CDR2 SVGAGI. Written as DNA, the CDR3 is TGTGCCAGCAGCTTGACAGGGCAGACCTACGAGCAGTACTTC. Translation: CASSLTGQTYEQYF.

The V and J genes are TRBV6-6 and TRBJ2-5; tentative D call: TRBD1 (6 bases). V lost 6 bases to trimming and J lost 5 bases, with 13 bases between them. The CDR3 runs to 13 residues. Germline lookup yields CDR1 MNHNY and CDR2 SVGAGI (reference sequence). CDR3 loop: CASRPTGTETQYF. In nucleotides, the CDR3 is TGTGCCAGCAGACCCACAGGGACGGAGACCCAGTACTTC.

The rearrangement uses TRBV4-3 and TRBJ2-3, with D perhaps matching TRBD2 (5 bases). The CDR3 loop spans 16 amino acids. V lost 1 base and J 0 bases, leaving 11 bases between the germline ends. The V gene's germline CDR1 is LGHNA and CDR2 YSLEER. This CDR3 reads CASSQVVDLSTDTQYF. CDR3 nucleotides: TGCGCCAGCAGCCAAGTCGTGGACTTAAGCACAGATACGCAGTATTTT.

J is TRBJ2-3 and V is TRBV7-9; 11 bases agree with TRBD1. The CDR3 sequence is 14 residues long. Germline V CDR1 and CDR2: SEHNR, FQNEAQ (reference sequence). V shed 5 bases, J shed 4 bases, and the junction held 2 bases outside the gene matches. CDR3 amino acids: CASSPGQGADTQYF. The DNA for the CDR3 is TGTGCCAGCAGCCCGGGACAGGGGGCAGATACGCAGTATTTT.

The chain employs TRBV6-1 and TRBJ1-2; D gene unclear. V lost 1 base to trimming and J lost 7 bases, with 4 bases between them. This CDR3 is built from 11 residues. The V gene's germline CDR1 is MNHNS and CDR2 SASEGT. CDR3 protein: CASSEGVGYTF. The CDR3 region has the DNA TGTGCCAGCAGTGAAGGAGTTGGCTACACCTTC.

By proportion, this clone is medium-sized. The gene calls are TRBV7-9 and TRBJ2-7; D is undetermined. Trimming shortened V by 5 bases and J by 1 base, and 3 bases separated the two germline ends. The CDR3 is made up of 11 amino acids. Germline V CDR1 and CDR2: SEHNR, FQNEAQ (reference sequence). In DNA form, the CDR3 reads TGTGCCAGCAGCGCGTCCTACGAGCAGTACTTC. This gives the protein CASSASYEQYF.

This chain uses TRBV5-1 with TRBJ2-4; possible D gene TRBD2, 5 bases. The germline V gene has CDR1 SGHRS and CDR2 YFSETQ. Trimming removed 2 bases at V and 0 bases at J, with 6 bases between. The CDR3 covers 14 residues. CDR3 in amino acids: CASSFGEAKNIQYF. The DNA of the CDR3 is TGCGCCAGCAGCTTCGGGGAAGCCAAAAACATTCAGTACTTC.

This chain joins TRBV28 and TRBJ1-4; D might be TRBD1 (5 bases). The germline gives CDR1 MDHEN, CDR2 SYDVKM. This CDR3 has 14 amino acids. V shed 4 bases and J shed 7 bases, with 13 bases lying between them. The CDR3 region has the DNA TGTGCCAGCAGTTACCGGGGGGGGAGTGAAAAACTGTTTTTT. Protein: CASSYRGGSEKLFF.

The rearrangement joins TRBV27 to TRBJ2-1; D is uncertain. This CDR3 comprises 11 residues. The V gene's germline CDR1 is MNHEY and CDR2 SMNVEV (reference sequence). V lost 7 bases to trimming and J lost 8 bases, with 9 bases between them. The CDR3 DNA reads TGTGCCAGCAAGGAGAGAGATGAGCAGTTCTTC. Protein sequence: CASKERDEQFF.

In this sample, this clone turned up many times. This chain connects TRBV25-1 to TRBJ1-3; possible D gene TRBD1, 6 bases. Deletions cut 2 bases from V and 1 base from J, with 15 bases between. Looked up from germline, CDR1 is MGHDK and CDR2 is SYGVNS. This CDR3 region has 17 residues. The CDR3 sequence: CASSEITRGGSGNTIYF. CDR3 bases: TGTGCCAGCAGTGAAATTACAAGGGGGGGATCTGGAAACACCATATATTTT.

The chain recombines TRBV9 with TRBJ2-5, with D possibly being TRBD1 (5 bases). V shed 4 bases and J shed 5 bases, with 15 bases lying between them. The CDR3 contains 14 residues. In germline, CDR1 is SGDLS, CDR2 YYNGEE. This chain's CDR3 is CASSLTDSGETQYF. The CDR3 DNA reads TGTGCCAGCAGCCTTACCGACAGTGGCGAGACCCAGTACTTC.

A few counts support this clone. The chain carries TRBV18 and TRBJ1-5; D perhaps matches TRBD1 (5 bases). From germline, CDR1 is KGHSH and CDR2 LQKENI. Between the trimmed V and J ends, which lost 6 bases and 9 bases, there was a span of 24 bases. The CDR3 consists of 16 residues. This CDR3 is CASSTSTQGRSTPQHF. DNA of the CDR3: TGTGCCAGCTCGACCTCTACTCAGGGAAGAAGCACGCCCCAGCATTTT.